Listed here are 26 T cell receptor beta chains from one sample, sequenced in a study of T cells in Graves' hyperthyroidism and ophthalmopathy (dated by TCRdb to between 2018 and 2021). Receptor libraries were prepared by multiplex PCR. For sequencing, an Illumina HiSeq 2000 was employed. The TCR beta CDR3 regions were amplified from the RNA transcripts. For the first round of RT-PCR on the TCR CDR3, the HTBI primer set was used together with the Qiagen OneStep RT-PCR kit. TCRdb passed the public sequencing reads through fastp at Q25 and MiXCR, retaining productive beta sequences. CDR3 protein sequences are deduplicated, and each keeps its most common genes and DNA. This sample lists roughly 500,000 distinct CDR3 sequences; more than 11% were detected once. The ten largest clones represent roughly 6.2% of the sample. The sequenced sample consisted of blood. Receptors were obtained from a woman in her 30s with Graves' hyperthyroidism that later progressed to Graves' ophthalmopathy.

This clonotype was seen at least ten times. This chain connects TRBV20-1 to TRBJ1-1; 8 bases fit TRBD1. This CDR3 spans 16 amino acids. J lost 1 base, V lost 0 bases, and 7 bases had no gene match. From germline, CDR1 is DFQATT and CDR2 SNEGSKA (reference sequence). The CDR3 bases are TGCAGTGCTAGAGATCAAGGACAGGGCCCGAACACTGAAGCTTTCTTT. Protein product: CSARDQGQGPNTEAFF.

The V gene is TRBV24-1, the J gene TRBJ2-1, with D tentatively TRBD2 (6 bases). Germline V gene data show CDR1 as KGHDR and CDR2 as SFDVKD. The CDR3 has 16 amino acids. Trimming shortened V by 5 bases and J by 0 bases, and 13 bases separated the two germline ends. The CDR3 is CATSVSSEISYNEQFF. For the CDR3, the DNA is TGTGCCACCAGTGTGTCTAGCGAGATCTCCTACAATGAGCAGTTCTTC.

This clonotype appeared many times. The chain joins TRBV5-1 to TRBJ2-3; the match to TRBD2 covers 8 bases. The V gene's germline CDR1 is SGHRS and CDR2 YFSETQ. V was pared by 5 bases and J by 1 base, with 6 bases of the junction left unmatched. The CDR3 loop spans 15 amino acids. The CDR3 coding sequence is TGCGCCAGCAGGGGTAGCGGGAAGCGCACAGATACGCAGTATTTT. Amino acids: CASRGSGKRTDTQYF.

The sample holds a few counts of this clonotype. The chain carries TRBV12-3 or TRBV12-4 and TRBJ2-7, with D possibly matching TRBD1 (5 bases). There are 16 residues in the CDR3. V lost 7 bases and J 0 bases, leaving 19 bases between the germline ends. CDR3: CASTIGAEISSYEQYF. The CDR3 region has the DNA TGTGCCAGCACCATAGGGGCAGAGATCAGCTCCTACGAGCAGTACTTC.

This clonotype was seen once. DNA of the CDR3: TGTGCCAGCAGCCTCGACAGGGAGGATTCACCCCTCCACTTT. This sequence encodes CASSLDREDSPLHF. The chain joins TRBV11-3 to TRBJ1-6; TRBD1 agrees at 7 bases. In germline, CDR1 is SGHNT, CDR2 YENEEA. This CDR3 comprises 14 residues. V lost 5 bases and J lost 8; bases outside the gene matches: 6.

At least ten counts were recorded for this clonotype. The rearrangement uses TRBV6-5 and TRBJ1-1; D is perhaps TRBD1 (5 bases). Trimming took 4 bases from V and 0 from J, leaving 9 bases between them. The CDR3 totals 14 residues. Germline CDR1 reads MNHEY; CDR2 reads SVGAGI. CDR3 residues: CASSFSRVNTEAFF. The CDR3 DNA reads as TGTGCCAGCAGTTTCTCCAGGGTGAACACTGAAGCTTTCTTT.

This clonotype was seen more than once but under ten times. This sequence joins TRBV5-1 and TRBJ2-5, with 7 bases lining up with TRBD2. The CDR3 consists of 17 residues. The ends lost 4 bases at V and 2 bases at J; junction bases unmatched: 14. Germline values: CDR1 SGHRS, CDR2 YFSETQ. Here the CDR3 DNA reads TGCGCCAGCAGCGGGGGGGGGGACTTAGGACATCAAGAGACCCAGTACTTC. Encoded protein: CASSGGGDLGHQETQYF.

This clonotype was seen at least ten times. The chain has TRBV27 and TRBJ2-2; TRBD1 is a possible D gene (6 bases). There are 16 residues in the CDR3. Germline lookup yields CDR1 MNHEY and CDR2 SMNVEV (reference sequence). V lost 3 bases and J lost 2, with 13 bases in between. The CDR3 loop reads CASSFERGTNTGELFF. CDR3 nucleotide sequence: TGTGCCAGCAGTTTTGAAAGGGGGACCAACACCGGGGAGCTGTTTTTT.

This clonotype showed up many times. The chain employs TRBV27 and TRBJ1-2; weak D call: TRBD1 (5 bases). The CDR3 sequence is 12 residues long. Trimming left V 8 bases short and J 8 bases short, with 15 bases between. CDR1 is MNHEY, CDR2 SMNVEV, per germline (reference sequence). The CDR3 bases are TGTGCCAGCGGGCCGGGTCAGGGCGGCTACACCTTC. It is translated as CASGPGQGGYTF.

The V gene is TRBV7-8, the J gene TRBJ2-3; 10 bases align to TRBD2. The CDR3 consists of 15 residues. Germline V lookup: CDR1 SGHVS, CDR2 FQNEAQ. V was pared by 2 bases and J by 4 bases, with 3 bases of the junction left unmatched. The CDR3 DNA follows: TGTGCCAGCAGCTTAAAAGCGGGAGGGCCAGATACGCAGTATTTT. Amino acid sequence: CASSLKAGGPDTQYF.

This clonotype was found many times. The chain joins TRBV5-1 to TRBJ1-2; D possibly corresponds to TRBD1 (6 bases). Trimming cost V 4 bases and J 7 bases, with 26 bases left between them. Germline CDR1 reads SGHRS; CDR2 reads YFSETQ. The CDR3 consists of 17 residues. The CDR3 DNA follows: TGCGCCAGCAGCCTAACAGGGTCCGGATTCGAGCGGAGTGGCTACACCTTC. Translation gives CASSLTGSGFERSGYTF.

This clonotype was recorded many times. V is TRBV6-5 and J is TRBJ2-7, with 8 bases lining up with TRBD2. The V gene's germline CDR1 is MNHEY and CDR2 SVGAGI. The V segment lost 0 bases and the J segment 2 bases; nucleotides outside the gene matches: 6. This CDR3 has 16 amino acids. The CDR3 DNA follows: TGTGCCAGCAGTTACTCTAGGAGCGGGAGCGCCTACGAGCAGTACTTC. Protein sequence: CASSYSRSGSAYEQYF.

This clonotype was recorded many times. V is TRBV15 and J is TRBJ2-1; D not resolved. V lost 0 bases and J 5 bases, leaving 8 bases between the germline ends. The CDR3 spans 14 residues. Germline CDR1 is LNHNV and CDR2 is YYDKDF (reference sequence). CDR3 loop: CATSRERSNNEQFF. CDR3 DNA: TGTGCCACCAGCAGAGAGAGGTCAAACAATGAGCAGTTCTTC.

The chain carries TRBV6-5 and TRBJ1-6, with D unresolved. The V end was cut by 5 bases, the J end by 10 bases, with 18 bases between. The CDR3 has 15 amino acids. Looked up from germline, CDR1 is MNHEY and CDR2 is SVGAGI. CDR3 nucleotides: TGTGCCAGCAGTAACGACGGTGAAGGAGGATCACCCCTCCACTTT. Protein product: CASSNDGEGGSPLHF.

The chain joins TRBV4-1 to TRBJ1-1; D unresolved. V lost 3 bases, J lost 1 base, and 9 bases lay in between. This CDR3 comprises 14 residues. Germline V gene lookup returns CDR1 MGHRA and CDR2 YSYEKL. The CDR3: CASSHRRQNTEAFF. The CDR3 bases are TGCGCCAGCAGCCACCGAAGGCAGAACACTGAAGCTTTCTTT.

At least ten counts were recorded for this clonotype. V usage is TRBV24-1 and J usage is TRBJ2-2, with TRBD2 as a possible D gene (5 bases). This CDR3 region has 15 residues. Germline V gene data show CDR1 as KGHDR and CDR2 as SFDVKD. Trimming cost V 5 bases and J 4 bases, with 13 bases left between them. The CDR3 DNA sequence: TGTGCCACCAGTGGGGAGCGAAGGTCCACCGGGGAGCTGTTTTTT. This codes for CATSGERRSTGELFF.

This clonotype was observed a handful of times. This could be a read error, since a much larger clone is one nucleotide away. The chain carries TRBV10-3 and TRBJ1-1; 8 bases are a match to TRBD1. The CDR3 is made up of 15 amino acids. CDR1 and CDR2 (germline): ENHRY, SYGVKD. CDR3 in amino acids: CTISESLQGATEAFF. CDR3 nucleotides: TGTACCATCAGTGAGTCGCTCCAGGGGGCTACTGAAGCTTTCTTT.

This clonotype was seen many times. The chain carries TRBV29-1 and TRBJ1-1; D is possibly TRBD1 (5 bases). Germline assignment: CDR1 SQVTM and CDR2 ANQGSEA. This CDR3 contains 14 residues. The germline V and J ends were trimmed by 5 bases and 1 base, with 14 bases remaining between them. DNA of the CDR3: TGCAGCGTTCGGGGGTTCCACCCGAACACTGAAGCTTTCTTT. This gives the protein CSVRGFHPNTEAFF.

In its sample, this clonotype was seen a few times. Compared with germline, one end of the junction differs, possibly owing to a read error. The gene calls are TRBV7-7 and TRBJ2-2; 8 positions agree with TRBD1. The germline gives CDR1 SSHAT, CDR2 FNYEAQ (reference sequence). The CDR3 is 16 residues long. The CDR3 DNA follows: TGTGCTAGCAGCTCACCGGGACAGGCTATCACCGGGGAGCTGTTTTTT. Translating gives CASSSPGQAITGELFF.

In its sample, this clonotype is medium-sized. The rearrangement joins TRBV7-3 to TRBJ1-6, with D perhaps TRBD1 (6 bases). Trimming shortened V by 1 base and J by 9 bases, and 10 bases separated the two germline ends. The CDR3 contains 14 residues. From germline, CDR1 is SGHTA and CDR2 FQGTGA. As DNA, the CDR3 is TGTGCCAGCAGCTTAAGCCAGGGGAGTTCACCCCTCCACTTT. It encodes CASSLSQGSSPLHF.

This clonotype was found a few times. The V and J genes are TRBV7-9 and TRBJ2-3; no clear D gene. The CDR3 has 16 amino acids. Per the germline V gene, CDR1 is SEHNR and CDR2 is FQNEAQ (reference sequence). The V end was cut by 0 bases, the J end by 2 bases, with 12 bases between. DNA for the CDR3: TGTGCCAGCAGCTTAGCGGAGACGCTAATCACAGATACGCAGTATTTT. Encoded protein: CASSLAETLITDTQYF. The full variable domain, its missing parts supplied by reference TRBV7-9 and TRBJ2-3, is DTGVSQNPRHKITKRGQNVTFRCDPISEHNRLYWYRQTLGQGPEFLTYFQNEAQLEKSRLLSDRFSAERPKGSFSTLEIQRTEQGDSAMYLCASSLAETLITDTQYFGPGTRLTVL.

Ten or more counts support this clonotype. CDR3: CASSSPVGNTEAFF. As DNA, the CDR3 is TGTGCCAGCAGTTCCCCGGTGGGGAACACTGAAGCTTTCTTT. V and J are TRBV28 and TRBJ1-1; D ambiguous. The V gene's germline CDR1 is MDHEN and CDR2 SYDVKM. Trimming took off 4 bases at V and 1 base at J, with 10 bases between the two ends. This CDR3 comprises 14 residues.

In this sample, this clonotype turned up many times. J is TRBJ2-5 and V is TRBV28; 9 bases agree with TRBD2. The ends lost 7 bases at V and 1 base at J; junction bases unmatched: 10. CDR1 and CDR2 from the germline V gene are MDHEN and SYDVKM. The CDR3 is 16 amino acids. The DNA of the CDR3 is TGTGCCAGCATCTCGGGACTAGCCGGCGTCCAAGAGACCCAGTACTTC. Protein: CASISGLAGVQETQYF.

This clonotype was recorded many times. This chain uses TRBV30 with TRBJ2-1, with 7 bases fitting TRBD2. The CDR3 consists of 13 residues. Germline CDR1 and CDR2: GTSNPN and SVGIG (reference sequence). V shed 4 bases, J shed 6 bases, and the junction held 6 bases outside the gene matches. CDR3 in amino acids: CAWKGLGSNEQFF. The CDR3 DNA is TGTGCCTGGAAAGGACTAGGTTCCAATGAGCAGTTCTTC.

This clonotype appeared many times. The chain is built from TRBV27 and TRBJ2-7; 11 positions match TRBD2. The ends lost 6 bases at V and 2 bases at J; junction bases unmatched: 6. The CDR3 is 15 residues long. Germline V gene data show CDR1 as MNHEY and CDR2 as SMNVEV (reference sequence). CDR3 loop: CASSSVAGGPYEQYF. Written as DNA, the CDR3 is TGTGCCAGCAGCTCGGTAGCGGGAGGGCCCTACGAGCAGTACTTC.

This clonotype has ten or more counts. This chain uses TRBV9 with TRBJ2-3, with 10 bases matching TRBD2. Losses at the gene ends were 0 bases for V and 4 bases for J; bases not matched to a gene: 8. CDR1 and CDR2 from the germline V gene are SGDLS and YYNGEE. CDR3 size: 17 residues. CDR3 sequence reads: CASSVVPSGRGADTQYF. The CDR3 DNA reads as TGTGCCAGCAGCGTAGTTCCCAGCGGGAGGGGGGCAGATACGCAGTATTTT.